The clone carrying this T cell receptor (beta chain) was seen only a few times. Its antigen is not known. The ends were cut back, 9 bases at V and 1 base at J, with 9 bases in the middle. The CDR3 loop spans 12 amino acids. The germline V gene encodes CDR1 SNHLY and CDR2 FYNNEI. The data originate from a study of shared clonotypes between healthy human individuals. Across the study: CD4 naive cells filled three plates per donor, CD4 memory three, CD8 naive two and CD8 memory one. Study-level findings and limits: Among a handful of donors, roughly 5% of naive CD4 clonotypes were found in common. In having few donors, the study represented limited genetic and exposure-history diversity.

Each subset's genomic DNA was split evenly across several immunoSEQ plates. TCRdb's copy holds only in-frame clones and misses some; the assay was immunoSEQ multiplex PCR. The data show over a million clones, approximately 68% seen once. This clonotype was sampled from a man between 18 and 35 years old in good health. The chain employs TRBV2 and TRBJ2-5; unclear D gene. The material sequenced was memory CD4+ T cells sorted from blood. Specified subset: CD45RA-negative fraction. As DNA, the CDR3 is TGTGCCAGTAAAGACCGCCAAGAGACCCAGTACTTC. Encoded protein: CASKDRQETQYF. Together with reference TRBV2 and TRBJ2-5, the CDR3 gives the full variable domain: EPEVTQTPSHQVTQMGQEVILRCVPISNHLYFYWYRQILGQKVEFLVSFYNNEISEKSEIFDDQFSVERPDGSNFTLKIRSTKLEDSAMYFCASKDRQETQYFGPGTRLLVL.